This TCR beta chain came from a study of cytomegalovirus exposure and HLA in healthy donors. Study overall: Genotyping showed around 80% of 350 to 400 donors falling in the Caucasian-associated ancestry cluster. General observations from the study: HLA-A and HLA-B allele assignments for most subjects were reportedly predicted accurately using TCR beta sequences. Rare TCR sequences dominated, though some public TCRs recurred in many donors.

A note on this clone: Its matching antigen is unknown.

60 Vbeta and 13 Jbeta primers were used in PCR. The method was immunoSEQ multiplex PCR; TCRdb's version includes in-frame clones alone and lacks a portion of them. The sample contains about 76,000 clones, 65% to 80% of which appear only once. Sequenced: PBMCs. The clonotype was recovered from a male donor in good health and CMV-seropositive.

In nucleotides, the CDR3 is TGTGCCTGGAGTCCCCCGGGGAGGAACACTGAAGCTTTCTTT. Amino acids: CAWSPPGRNTEAFF. The chain couples TRBV30 to TRBJ1-1; D remains unclear. Germline CDR1 is GTSNPN and CDR2 is SVGIG (reference sequence). Deletions cut 2 bases from V and 1 base from J, with 11 bases between. The length of the CDR3 is 14 residues.